This T cell receptor beta chain derives from a study of OX40 agonist ivuxolimab in advanced cancers. At the level of the study: Prior checkpoint blockade (anti-PD-1, anti-PD-L1 or anti-CTLA-4) was permitted; roughly 40% had it. Study observations and caveats: At 0.1 to 3.0 mg/kg, CD4+ and CD8+ blood T cells expanded clonally by week 6. Normalized expansion of T-cell clones was also low for some nonresponders.

Measured with immunoSEQ multiplex PCR; TCRdb has only the in-frame clones, and not every one. The table records tens of thousands of clones, about 91% of them present only once. A note on this clone: Its antigen is not known.

CDR1 and CDR2 from the germline V gene are GTSNPN and SVGIG (reference sequence). There are 20 residues in the CDR3. V was pared by 0 bases and J by 5 bases, with 21 bases of the junction left unmatched. This TCR derives from an adult with an advanced solid tumor such as melanoma, head and neck, liver or kidney cancer. The source material was CD4+ or CD8+ T cells sorted from blood, sampled in a trial of the OX40 agonist ivuxolimab. V usage is TRBV30 and J usage is TRBJ2-1, with 8 bases that match TRBD2. The DNA of the CDR3 is TGTGCCTGGAGTGTATATTGGACGGGAGGGCCTCTTTTTGAGAACAATGAGCAGTTCTTC. Translation gives CAWSVYWTGGPLFENNEQFF.